The next 29 T cell receptor beta chains were all read from a single sample in a study of blood T cell repertoires in COVID-19. Method: immunoSEQ multiplex PCR; TCRdb's copy keeps in-frame clones and lacks some. The sample consists of 130,000 to 150,000 clones, roughly 89% of them appearing once. Sequenced material: peripheral blood. The receptors come from a woman between 50 and 59 years old with active or convalescent COVID-19.

Written as DNA, the CDR3 is TGTGCCAGCAGCAAAGTTGGGGCCCGTAACTATGGCTACACCTTC. This codes for CASSKVGARNYGYTF. The gene calls are TRBV21-1 and TRBJ1-2; TRBD1 is taken as the D call from the table, unchecked against the DNA. TRBV21-1 corresponds to a pseudogene. The CDR3 length is 15 residues.

The V call is TRBV30, the J call TRBJ2-1; 12 positions match TRBD2. Losses at the gene ends were 1 base for V and 0 bases for J; bases not matched to a gene: 13. The length of the CDR3 is 20 residues. Germline lookup yields CDR1 GTSNPN and CDR2 SVGIG (reference sequence). DNA for the CDR3: TGTGCCTGGAGTGGTCTGACTAGCGGGAGCGTTTCCCCCTCCTACAATGAGCAGTTCTTC. Translated, it gives CAWSGLTSGSVSPSYNEQFF. Full variable domain (outside the CDR3, taken from reference TRBV30 and TRBJ2-1): SQTIHQWPATLVQPVGSPLSLECTVEGTSNPNLYWYRQAAGRGLQLLFYSVGIGQISSEVPQNLSASRPQDRQFILSSKKLLLSDSGFYLCAWSGLTSGSVSPSYNEQFFGPGTRLTVL.

This chain's CDR3 is CASREGGEADTQYF. CDR3 nucleotides: TGTGCCAGCAGGGAGGGGGGGGAGGCAGATACGCAGTATTTT. The gene calls are TRBV28 and TRBJ2-3, with a possible D match to TRBD2 (7 bases). CDR3 length: 14 amino acids. V lost 6 bases and J 4 bases, leaving 14 bases between the germline ends. Germline V CDR1 and CDR2: MDHEN, SYDVKM.

The chain joins TRBV10-3 to TRBJ2-3; D unresolved. This CDR3 comprises 14 residues. Trimming took 6 bases from V and 2 from J, leaving 12 bases between them. The germline V gene encodes CDR1 ENHRY and CDR2 SYGVKD. The CDR3 coding sequence is TGTGCCATCAGCCCTGGAGACCCCACAGATACGCAGTATTTT. Translation gives CAISPGDPTDTQYF.

The chain uses TRBV4-1 and TRBJ2-5, with 7 bases that match TRBD2. The junction had 4 bases not matched to a gene; V was cut back by 4 bases and J by 5 bases. Germline-derived CDR1 and CDR2 are MGHRA and YSYEKL. The CDR3 has 13 amino acids. CDR3 sequence (DNA): TGCGCCAGCAGCCTGCGGGAGAGGGAGACCCAGTACTTC. Protein: CASSLRERETQYF.

The chain links TRBV5-1 to TRBJ2-1, with TRBD2 matching 8 bases. After removal of 7 bases from V and 3 bases from J, the junction contained 12 bases not matched to a gene. Germline V lookup: CDR1 SGHRS, CDR2 YFSETQ. The CDR3 sequence is 16 residues long. The CDR3 is CASERGSGPVYNEQFF. CDR3 DNA sequence: TGCGCCAGCGAGCGGGGGTCGGGGCCCGTCTACAATGAGCAGTTCTTC.

The chain uses TRBV20-1 and TRBJ1-2; D may be TRBD1 (6 bases). Trimming left V 7 bases short and J 4 bases short, with 10 bases between. Germline lookup yields CDR1 DFQATT and CDR2 SNEGSKA (reference sequence). There are 11 residues in the CDR3. The CDR3 loop reads CSVGRGYGYTF. In DNA, the CDR3 is TGCAGTGTTGGCAGGGGCTATGGCTACACCTTC.

The rearrangement links TRBV27 to TRBJ2-7, with TRBD2 identical over 10 bases. Per germline, CDR1 MNHEY and CDR2 SMNVEV (reference sequence). CDR3 length: 14 amino acids. V dropped 6 bases and J dropped 2; count of bases not matched to a gene: 4. The CDR3 nucleotides are TGTGCCAGCAGCTCGGGACTAGCGCCCTACGAGCAGTACTTC. Protein product: CASSSGLAPYEQYF.

The chain employs TRBV10-3 and TRBJ1-2, with a possible D match to TRBD1 (5 bases). V lost 4 bases and J 8 bases, leaving 11 bases between the germline ends. Germline V gives CDR1 ENHRY, CDR2 SYGVKD. The CDR3 length is 12 residues. The CDR3 DNA reads as TGTGCCATCAGTGCAGGGTATTCGGGCTACACCTTC. It encodes CAISAGYSGYTF.

This chain uses TRBV7-2 with TRBJ2-1; TRBD2 agrees at 7 bases. CDR1 and CDR2 from the germline V gene are SGHTA and FQGNSA. The CDR3 is 13 residues long. Unmatched junction bases numbered 4, after V lost 1 base and J lost 10 bases. CDR3 protein: CASSLGGSGEQFF. In DNA form, the CDR3 reads TGTGCCAGCAGCTTAGGCGGTAGCGGGGAGCAGTTCTTC.

Here the CDR3 DNA reads TGTGCCAGCAGCCCGGGACAGGGGCGGGAAGCTTTCTTT. The encoded protein is CASSPGQGREAFF. The rearrangement joins TRBV3-1 (or the pseudogene TRBV3-2) to TRBJ1-1; 10 positions agree with TRBD1. The CDR3 is 13 amino acids. Trimming cost V 4 bases and J 8 bases; bases outside gene matches: 4. CDR1 is LGHDT, CDR2 YNNKEL, per germline (reference sequence).

This chain connects TRBV15 to TRBJ1-5; D is unresolved. The length of the CDR3 is 14 residues. V lost 2 bases to trimming and J lost 3 bases, with 8 bases between them. CDR1 is LNHNV, CDR2 YYDKDF, per germline (reference sequence). CDR3 sequence reads: CATSRLQYNQPQHF. CDR3 bases: TGTGCCACCAGCAGATTACAGTACAATCAGCCCCAGCATTTT.

The chain employs TRBV18 and TRBJ1-5; TRBD1 is a possible D gene (5 bases). V shed 3 bases and J shed 3 bases, with 15 bases lying between them. The CDR3 runs 16 residues. The germline gives CDR1 KGHSH, CDR2 LQKENI. The CDR3 DNA sequence: TGTGCCAGCTCACCCCCCGGGAGAGGGGACAATCAGCCCCAGCATTTT. Its protein is CASSPPGRGDNQPQHF.

The CDR3, as DNA: TGTGCCAGCAGCCCCTCGCGCTCTAGCGGGGGAAGCACAGATACGCAGTATTTT. This encodes CASSPSRSSGGSTDTQYF. The chain has TRBV3-1 (or the pseudogene TRBV3-2) and TRBJ2-3; 10 bases are a match to TRBD2. Germline lookup yields CDR1 LGHDT and CDR2 YNNKEL (reference sequence). The V and J ends lost 4 bases and 0 bases, in that order; junction bases with no gene match: 10. This CDR3 is 18 amino acids long.

This chain uses TRBV6-5 with TRBJ2-7, with unresolved D. V was shortened by 0 bases and J by 6 bases, with 9 bases between the two germline ends. Germline V gene sequence: CDR1 MNHEY, CDR2 SVGAGI. The CDR3 sequence is 13 residues long. In nucleotides, the CDR3 is TGTGCCAGCAGTTACTCGACGGAGTTCGAGCAGTACTTC. It specifies CASSYSTEFEQYF.

The rearrangement joins TRBV11-2 to TRBJ2-5; 11 bases align to TRBD2. Germline CDR1 and CDR2: SGHAT and FQNNGV. V lost 5 bases and J lost 3; bases outside the gene matches: 2. CDR3 length: 14 amino acids. CDR3 nucleotide sequence: TGTGCCAGCAGCCAACTAGCGGGAGAAGAGACCCAGTACTTC. Translation gives CASSQLAGEETQYF.

The chain links TRBV9 to TRBJ1-6, with a tentative D call TRBD1 (5 bases). With 0 bases removed from V and 7 bases from J, the gap between germline ends came to 14 bases. Germline values: CDR1 SGDLS, CDR2 YYNGEE. This CDR3 has 16 amino acids. This CDR3 is CASSVGQGGKNSPLHF. As DNA, the CDR3 is TGTGCCAGCAGCGTAGGGCAGGGAGGCAAGAATTCACCCCTCCACTTT. The full variable domain, in which reference TRBV9 and TRBJ1-6 provide the parts outside the CDR3, is DSGVTQTPKHLITATGQRVTLRCSPRSGDLSVYWYQQSLDQGLQFLIQYYNGEERAKGNILERFSAQQFPDLHSELNLSSLELGDSALYFCASSVGQGGKNSPLHFGNGTRLTVT.

The rearrangement joins TRBV6-1 to TRBJ1-5; D is uncertain. Germline V gene sequence: CDR1 MNHNS, CDR2 SASEGT. The CDR3 is 15 residues long. Trimming left V 2 bases short and J 0 bases short, with 8 bases between. Here the CDR3 reads CASSEQFYSNQPQHF. DNA of the CDR3: TGTGCCAGCAGTGAACAGTTTTATAGCAATCAGCCCCAGCATTTT.

This clone was found a few times. The chain recombines TRBV18 with TRBJ2-1; unclear D gene. CDR1 is KGHSH, CDR2 LQKENI, per germline. Between the trimmed V and J ends, which lost 5 bases and 4 bases, there was a span of 9 bases. The CDR3 covers 13 residues. CDR3 loop: CASSTDWYNEQFF. CDR3 bases: TGTGCCAGCTCAACTGACTGGTACAATGAGCAGTTCTTC.

V is TRBV7-2 and J is TRBJ1-1; D might be TRBD1 (5 bases). The CDR3 consists of 14 residues. V was shortened by 0 bases and J by 6 bases, with 11 bases between the two germline ends. The germline gives CDR1 SGHTA, CDR2 FQGNSA. In DNA, the CDR3 is TGTGCCAGCAGCTTAGCGGGGGGGTGGGCTGAAGCTTTCTTT. This translates into CASSLAGGWAEAFF.

CDR3 nucleotide sequence: TGTGCCAGCAGCTTAATCCCCGGGGGGAACGGGGAGCTGTTTTTT. Translation: CASSLIPGGNGELFF. The V call is TRBV7-3, the J call TRBJ2-2; 7 nucleotides match TRBD2. Germline CDR1 and CDR2: SGHTA and FQGTGA. The V gene end was trimmed by 1 base and the J gene end by 7 bases; junction bases not matched to a gene: 6. The length of the CDR3 is 15 residues.

The chain uses TRBV18 and TRBJ2-5, with D possibly being TRBD2 (6 bases). V was pared by 4 bases and J by 3 bases, with 12 bases between. CDR1 is KGHSH, CDR2 LQKENI, per germline. CDR3 length equals 14 residues. CDR3 DNA sequence: TGTGCCAGCTCACAACTAGCACTAGAAGAGACCCAGTACTTC. This sequence encodes CASSQLALEETQYF.

The V gene is TRBV7-9, the J gene TRBJ1-1; D not resolved. Germline CDR1 is SEHNR and CDR2 is FQNEAQ (reference sequence). Deletions cut 5 bases from V and 3 bases from J, with 10 bases between. There are 13 residues in the CDR3. This chain's CDR3 is CASSVAGDTEAFF. The DNA of the CDR3 is TGTGCCAGCAGCGTCGCCGGGGACACTGAAGCTTTCTTT.

The V gene is TRBV15, the J gene TRBJ2-3; 9 bases fit TRBD2. The CDR3 runs to 16 residues. With V trimmed by 3 bases and J by 0 bases, 4 bases remained unmatched. The germline gives CDR1 LNHNV, CDR2 YYDKDF (reference sequence). In nucleotides, the CDR3 is TGTGCCACCAGCAGGACTAGCGGTACTAGCACAGATACGCAGTATTTT. Protein product: CATSRTSGTSTDTQYF.

The chain couples TRBV28 to TRBJ2-1; D might be TRBD2 (7 bases). The V gene lost 5 bases and the J gene lost 4 bases, with 12 bases spanning the gap. The CDR3 covers 14 residues. Looked up from germline, CDR1 is MDHEN and CDR2 is SYDVKM. The CDR3 is CASSTAGAYNEQFF. CDR3 nucleotide sequence: TGTGCCAGCAGTACTGCGGGGGCATACAATGAGCAGTTCTTC.

The J gene is TRBJ2-6, the V gene TRBV5-1; 7 positions match TRBD1. V shed 7 bases, J shed 2 bases, and the junction held 9 bases outside the gene matches. The CDR3 sequence is 16 residues long. CDR1 and CDR2 (germline): SGHRS, YFSETQ. CDR3 DNA: TGCGCCAGCGATTTTCGAGGGGGCGCTGGGGCCAACGTCCTGACTTTC. It specifies CASDFRGGAGANVLTF.

The chain recombines TRBV5-4 with TRBJ1-4; 9 bases are a match to TRBD1. Germline trimming cut 4 bases from V and 4 bases from J; bases unmatched to any gene: 11. Germline CDR1 and CDR2: SGHNT and YYREEE (reference sequence). This CDR3 is built from 17 residues. The CDR3 is CASSPGGTGSGNEKLFF. The CDR3 coding sequence is TGTGCCAGCAGCCCGGGGGGGACAGGGAGCGGTAATGAAAAACTGTTTTTT.

The gene calls are TRBV4-3 and TRBJ1-2; 7 bases match TRBD1. The trim removed 0 bases at V and 5 bases at J, leaving 15 bases unmatched. The CDR3 totals 18 residues. From germline, CDR1 is LGHNA and CDR2 YSLEER. CDR3 in DNA: TGCGCCAGCAGCCAAGATAAGGGGAGACAGGGCCCCGGTTATGGCTACACCTTC. Residues: CASSQDKGRQGPGYGYTF.

The rearrangement uses TRBV28 and TRBJ2-7; 12 nucleotides agree with TRBD2. Germline V lookup: CDR1 MDHEN, CDR2 SYDVKM. Unmatched junction bases numbered 9, after V lost 3 bases and J lost 6 bases. CDR3 size: 16 residues. The CDR3 here is CASSFRRELAGGEQYF. CDR3 DNA sequence: TGTGCCAGCAGTTTCCGCCGAGAACTAGCGGGAGGCGAGCAGTACTTC.